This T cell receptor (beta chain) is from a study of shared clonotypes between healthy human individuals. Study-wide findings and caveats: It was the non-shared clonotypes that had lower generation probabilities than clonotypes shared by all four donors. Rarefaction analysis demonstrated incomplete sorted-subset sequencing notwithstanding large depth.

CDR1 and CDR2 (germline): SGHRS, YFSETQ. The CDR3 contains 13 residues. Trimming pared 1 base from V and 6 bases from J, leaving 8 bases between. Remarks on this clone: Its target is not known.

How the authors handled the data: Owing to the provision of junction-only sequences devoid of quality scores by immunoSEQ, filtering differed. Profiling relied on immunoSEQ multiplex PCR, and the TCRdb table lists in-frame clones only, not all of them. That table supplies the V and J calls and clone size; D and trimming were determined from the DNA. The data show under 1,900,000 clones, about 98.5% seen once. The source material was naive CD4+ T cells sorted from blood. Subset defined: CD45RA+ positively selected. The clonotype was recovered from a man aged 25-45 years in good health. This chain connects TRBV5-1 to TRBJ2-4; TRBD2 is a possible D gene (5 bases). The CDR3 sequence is CASSLSRVNIQYF. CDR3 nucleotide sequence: TGCGCCAGCAGCTTGTCGCGGGTAAACATTCAGTACTTC.